This TCR beta chain was documented in a study of T cells in Graves' hyperthyroidism and ophthalmopathy. Study as a whole: Peripheral blood was drawn at first diagnosis, prior to all treatment.

For ophthalmopathy patients, the Clinical Activity Score was at least 3 and the NOSPECS grade at least 4; duration was under 3 months. PBMCs were collected from an approximately 9 ml volume of fresh peripheral blood. V was shortened by 3 bases and J by 4 bases, with 10 bases between the two germline ends. CDR3 length equals 14 residues. Amplified regions were TCR beta CDR3 sequences from RNA transcripts. When the TCR CDR3 underwent first-round RT-PCR, the HTBI primer set was used. TCRdb re-called the multiplex PCR reads with MiXCR, one entry per CDR3 protein. The sample has about 600,000 distinct CDR3 sequences; 14% are singletons.

The chain is built from TRBV12-3 or TRBV12-4 and TRBJ1-5; no definite D call. Sequencing was performed on blood. The receptor comes from a woman aged 18 to 35 with Graves' ophthalmopathy. The CDR3 sequence: CASSLGLANQPQHF. CDR3 nucleotides: TGTGCCAGCAGTTTGGGGTTAGCAAATCAGCCCCAGCATTTT.